This TCR beta chain was observed in a study of T cells and Merkel cell carcinoma outcomes. J lost 5 bases, V lost 7 bases, and 6 bases had no gene match. The CDR3 loop spans 13 amino acids. Germline loops: CDR1 LNHNV, CDR2 YYDKDF (reference sequence). Profiling relied on immunoSEQ multiplex PCR, and the TCRdb table lists in-frame clones only, not all of them. The sample lists some 6,500 clones, 90% seen once, with around 2.8% in the top ten. The genes are TRBV15 and TRBJ2-5; 8 bases align to TRBD2. The TCR sequence derives from a human donor with Merkel cell carcinoma. The source material was tumor tissue from Merkel cell carcinoma. The CDR3 reads CATTTRGGETQYF. CDR3 DNA sequence: TGTGCCACCACCACACGGGGGGGGGAGACCCAGTACTTC.